This record concerns one T cell receptor (beta chain) sequence. What it recognizes is unknown. V lost 1 base and J lost 4, with 10 bases in between. CDR1 SGDLS and CDR2 YYNGEE come from the germline V gene. The CDR3 consists of 14 residues. The PCR ran on 60 Vbeta and 13 Jbeta primers. Sequencing was performed with immunoSEQ multiplex PCR; in TCRdb, only in-frame clones are kept and a portion is missing. The table has 24,000 or so clones, 79% seen once; the top ten hold about 4.2%. This entry belongs to a study of cytomegalovirus exposure and HLA in healthy donors. Overall study: Findings of an earlier analysis included roughly 110 million unique TCR beta sequences from 200 million or so T cells. Findings and limits, study-wide: Some public TCRs appeared in many individuals, while most sequences were rare.

The source is a male donor in good health and CMV-seronegative. The sample was PBMCs. V is TRBV9 and J is TRBJ2-3; D unresolved. CDR3 nucleotide sequence: TGTGCCAGCAGCGTAACCCAGAATGCAGATACGCAGTATTTT. Translating it yields CASSVTQNADTQYF.